One sample yielded the 12 T cell receptor beta chains listed below, sequenced in a study of shared clonotypes between healthy human individuals. This table comes from immunoSEQ multiplex PCR, and its TCRdb copy is limited to in-frame clones, with some not included. The sample yields roughly 1.4 million clones, roughly 98.5% seen once. Sequencing was done on a sample of naive CD4+ T cells sorted from blood. Subset specified: CD45RA+ positively selected. These receptors were collected from a man aged 25 to 45 in good health.

The chain recombines TRBV4-3 with TRBJ2-2, with TRBD2 matching over 9 bases. The CDR3 covers 17 residues. Germline loops: CDR1 LGHNA, CDR2 YSLEER. V lost 1 base and J lost 4; bases outside the gene matches: 7. CDR3 amino acids: CASSQVLSGRGTGELFF. The CDR3 region has the DNA TGCGCCAGCAGCCAAGTGCTTAGCGGGAGAGGCACCGGGGAGCTGTTTTTT.

In the case of this clone: Other nucleotide sequences in the sample specify the same CDR3. This chain links TRBV5-1 with TRBJ2-7; 9 positions agree with TRBD2. With 1 base clipped from V and 1 base from J, the junction kept 3 bases outside the gene matches. Germline CDR1 is SGHRS and CDR2 is YFSETQ. This CDR3 contains 15 residues. CDR3 sequence (DNA): TGCGCCAGCAGCTTGAGGCTAGCGGGGTCCTACGAGCAGTACTTC. Translating gives CASSLRLAGSYEQYF.

The rearrangement uses TRBV10-2 and TRBJ2-6; D is uncertain. The CDR3 extends over 14 amino acids. V was shortened by 5 bases and J by 5 bases, with 10 bases between the two germline ends. The germline gives CDR1 WSHSY, CDR2 SAAADI. CDR3 sequence (DNA): TGCGCCAGCAGTTCTAACGTCCGGGCCAACGTCCTGACTTTC. Its protein is CASSSNVRANVLTF.

V and J are TRBV7-2 and TRBJ2-1; 8 nucleotides match TRBD1. CDR3 length: 15 residues. The germline V gene encodes CDR1 SGHTA and CDR2 FQGNSA. The junction had 13 bases not matched to a gene; V was cut back by 5 bases and J by 10 bases. The chain's CDR3 is CASSRVADRGGEQFF. The CDR3 nucleotides are TGTGCCAGCAGCCGAGTCGCAGACAGGGGCGGCGAGCAGTTCTTC.

The chain joins TRBV7-9 to TRBJ1-2, with D maybe TRBD1 (6 bases). V was pared by 7 bases and J by 2 bases, with 20 bases between. The CDR3 is 16 residues long. Germline V gene sequence: CDR1 SEHNR, CDR2 FQNEAQ (reference sequence). As DNA, the CDR3 is TGTGCCAGCACCATTATCTCCGGGACAACCAACTATGGCTACACCTTC. It codes for CASTIISGTTNYGYTF. Supplemented by reference TRBV7-9 and TRBJ1-2, the full variable domain reads DTGVSQNPRHKITKRGQNVTFRCDPISEHNRLYWYRQTLGQGPEFLTYFQNEAQLEKSRLLSDRFSAERPKGSFSTLEIQRTEQGDSAMYLCASTIISGTTNYGYTFGSGTRLTVV.

The chain employs TRBV29-1 and TRBJ1-1; no clear D gene. Trimming stripped 2 bases from V and 5 bases from J, with 9 bases between. The CDR3 consists of 12 residues. Germline V CDR1 and CDR2: SQVTM, ANQGSEA. CDR3: CSVERVETEAFF. The CDR3 bases are TGCAGCGTTGAAAGGGTAGAAACTGAAGCTTTCTTT.

The V call is TRBV5-1, the J call TRBJ2-5, with unresolved D. V was shortened by 0 bases and J by 0 bases, with 6 bases between the two germline ends. The CDR3 sequence is 14 residues long. Germline V CDR1 and CDR2: SGHRS, YFSETQ. Written as DNA, the CDR3 is TGCGCCAGCAGCTTGGGGCATCACCAAGAGACCCAGTACTTC. This codes for CASSLGHHQETQYF.

V gene TRBV5-6 combines with J gene TRBJ2-7, with 13 bases identical to TRBD2. V gave up 2 bases and J gave up 7 bases; unmatched junction bases: 9. CDR1 is SGHDT and CDR2 is YYEEEE in the germline V gene. The CDR3 extends over 16 amino acids. CDR3 sequence: CASSFRTSGRAGEQYF. CDR3 nucleotide sequence: TGTGCCAGCAGCTTTCGGACTAGCGGGAGAGCCGGGGAGCAGTACTTC.

Details on this clone: One junction end does not reproduce the germline sequence, and a read error may be involved. The rearrangement joins TRBV7-7 to TRBJ2-3, with 8 positions matching TRBD1. From germline, CDR1 is SSHAT and CDR2 FNYEAQ (reference sequence). The CDR3 is 15 residues long. CDR3: CASSLGTGGGDTQYF. The CDR3 coding sequence is TGTGCTAGCAGCTTAGGGACAGGTGGGGGAGATACGCAGTATTTT. Full variable domain (remainder filled in from reference TRBV7-7 and TRBJ2-3): GAGVSQSPRYKVTKRGQDVTLRCDPISSHATLYWYQQALGQGPEFLTYFNYEAQPDKSGLPSDRFSAERPEGSISTLTIQRTEQRDSAMYRCASSLGTGGGDTQYFGPGTRLTVL.

V and J are TRBV10-3 and TRBJ2-7; 15 bases are a match to TRBD2. Trimming at V came to 6 bases and at J to 1 base, leaving 13 bases not matched to a gene. The germline V gene encodes CDR1 ENHRY and CDR2 SYGVKD. CDR3 length: 19 amino acids. The CDR3 region has the DNA TGTGCCATCAGGGGTTCTGGGACTAGCGGGAGGCAGTGGTCCTACGAGCAGTACTTC. Translating gives CAIRGSGTSGRQWSYEQYF.

Turning to this clone: One end of the junction does not line up with germline, which may come from a read error. The rearrangement uses TRBV7-7 and TRBJ2-3; TRBD1 matches at 7 bases. There are 18 residues in the CDR3. In germline, CDR1 is SSHAT, CDR2 FNYEAQ (reference sequence). Here the CDR3 DNA reads TGTGCTAGCAGCTTAGGGGGCGGTCTCCCAGGTGGCACAGATACGCAGTATTTT. As protein: CASSLGGGLPGGTDTQYF.

V is TRBV5-3 and J is TRBJ2-7, with D possibly matching TRBD2 (6 bases). TRBV5-3 is classed as an ORF, of uncertain function. This CDR3 is 14 amino acids long. V gave up 1 base and J gave up 3 bases, with 11 bases separating them. As DNA, the CDR3 is TGTGCCAGAAGCTTGATGGGACTCCTCTACGAGCAGTACTTC. It yields the protein CARSLMGLLYEQYF.